This T cell receptor (beta chain) was identified in a study of blood T cell repertoires in COVID-19. Whole-study context: Italy, Spain and the United States were the sources of the convalescent and acute COVID-19 samples. T cells, B-cell-depleted T cells, or PBMCs provided the cDNA or gDNA that served as material.

The V gene end was trimmed by 2 bases and the J gene end by 1 base; junction bases not matched to a gene: 2. Per the germline V gene, CDR1 is SGHTA and CDR2 is FQGNSA. The length of the CDR3 is 15 residues. The protocol was immunoSEQ multiplex PCR, while the TCRdb copy is restricted to in-frame clones and leaves out a portion. The data hold approximately 72,000 clones, with approximately 89% observed a single time. The sample consisted of peripheral blood. This receptor was identified in a man aged 60 to 69 with acute or convalescent COVID-19. The gene calls are TRBV7-2 and TRBJ2-1; 7 nucleotides agree with TRBD2. The CDR3 protein is CASSLRGESYNEQFF. CDR3 nucleotide sequence: TGTGCCAGCAGCTTACGGGGGGAGTCCTACAATGAGCAGTTCTTC.